This T cell receptor beta chain originates from a study of blood T cell repertoires in COVID-19 (dated by TCRdb to 2020 to 2021). Concerning the study at large: Samples covering the acute and convalescent phases of COVID-19 were provided by collaborators in the United States, Italy and Spain. Subjects who had been exposed to COVID-19, were actively infected with it, or had recovered from it provided the deeply sampled blood TCRbeta repertoires that made up the dataset. The repertoires were released in a freely available public database meant as a resource for research on the immune response to SARS-CoV-2. The material from the prospective study consisted of cDNA or gDNA derived from T cells, B-cell-depleted T cells, or PBMCs. The samples were drawn from two sources: the first 160 participants of the ongoing ImmuneRACE study, and 1,254 subjects contributed by 6 global collaborators. HLA class I and class II types, where available, came from metadata supplied by the sample provider rather than from assay-based typing. The sample metadata nearly always contained a de-identified subject ID, COVID-19 status, age in years and sex. Beyond this particular receptor, the publication reports: How much clinical and demographic metadata was included differed by source and by participant, and the metadata was provided uncurated.

The CDR3 measures 15 amino acids from cysteine to phenylalanine. Kept here is only the CDR3 DNA, which spans 45 bases and is read in frame from base 1. According to the germline V gene (reference sequence), CDR1 reads SGHAT and CDR2 reads FQDESV. Trimming at the junction amounts to 4 bases on V and 0 bases on J, and the germline ends lie 9 bases apart. With regard to this clone: Its antigen remains unidentified. Base qualities were left out, and no much larger clone turns up one base away.

Collaborating institutions collected whole blood in K2EDTA tubes following their own protocols. For TCRbeta analysis, collaborator samples were shipped as frozen whole blood, as isolated PBMCs, or as DNA extracted from either sample type. TCRbeta CDR3 regions were amplified from genomic DNA using the immunoSEQ Assay, a bias-controlled multiplex PCR. Processing in the source paper ran as follows. Within the assay, amplification of reference gene primers was used to estimate how many nucleated cells each sample contained. To quantify the absolute abundance of each unique TCRbeta CDR3 rearrangement, sequence reads were collapsed and filtered. For each sample, productive Simpson clonality was calculated by taking the square root of Simpson's diversity index across productive rearrangements. TCRdb re-hosts the immuneACCESS table, in-frame sequences only. Its copies lack some clones; in the studies checked, an unresolved V gene accounts for under half of them, and the cause for the rest is not known. That table is the source of V, J and clone size, and D and trimming were worked out from the DNA. This sample is represented by 40,000 or so clones; over 80% of them were singletons. 15% to 19% of the sample goes to the ten largest clones.

The TCR was taken from a woman between 25 and 40 years old in a cohort sampled during active COVID-19. The chain couples TRBV11-1 to TRBJ1-4; no D gene is confidently identified. Sequencing input: peripheral blood. The nucleotides are TGTGCCAGCAGCTACACAGATGCAACTAATGAAAAACTGTTTTTT. Its amino acids are CASSYTDATNEKLFF.